This paragraph reports one T cell receptor (beta chain). The data were obtained in a study of cytomegalovirus exposure and HLA in healthy donors. This CDR3 has 17 amino acids. The V and J ends lost 3 bases and 5 bases, in that order; junction bases with no gene match: 12. The germline CDR1 and CDR2 sequences are MGHRA and YSYEKL. The PCR contained 60 Vbeta and 13 Jbeta primers. This table comes from immunoSEQ multiplex PCR, and its TCRdb copy is limited to in-frame clones, with some not included. The sample yields some 150,000 clones, 71% seen once. Sequencing used PBMCs. The TCR was taken from a woman aged 25-40 years in good health and CMV-seronegative. This rearrangement joins TRBV4-1 to TRBJ2-5; TRBD2 agrees at 10 bases. CDR3 region: CASSHQGASGSGETQYF. DNA of the CDR3: TGCGCCAGCAGCCACCAAGGGGCTAGCGGGAGTGGTGAGACCCAGTACTTC.